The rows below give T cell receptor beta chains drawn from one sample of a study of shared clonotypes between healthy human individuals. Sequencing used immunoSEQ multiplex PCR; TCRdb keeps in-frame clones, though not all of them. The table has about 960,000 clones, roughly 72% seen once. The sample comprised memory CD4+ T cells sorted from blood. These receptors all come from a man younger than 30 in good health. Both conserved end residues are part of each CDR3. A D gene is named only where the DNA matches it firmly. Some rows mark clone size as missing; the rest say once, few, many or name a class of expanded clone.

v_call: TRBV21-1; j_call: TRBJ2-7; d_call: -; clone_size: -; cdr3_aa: CASSKGWRGSYEQYF; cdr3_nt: TGTGCCAGCAGCAAAGGGTGGCGGGGCTCCTACGAGCAGTACTTC
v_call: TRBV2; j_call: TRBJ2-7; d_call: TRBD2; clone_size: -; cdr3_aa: CASRGLAGVEQYF; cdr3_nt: TGTGCCAGCAGGGGACTAGCGGGGGTCGAGCAGTACTTC
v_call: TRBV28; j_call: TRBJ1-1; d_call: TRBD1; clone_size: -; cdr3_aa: CASSLTGVNTEAFF; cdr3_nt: TGTGCCAGCAGTCTGACAGGGGTGAACACTGAAGCTTTCTTT
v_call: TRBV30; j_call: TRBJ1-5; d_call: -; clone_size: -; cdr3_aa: CAWSVQGGSSNQPQHF; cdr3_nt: TGTGCCTGGAGTGTACAAGGAGGCAGTAGCAATCAGCCCCAGCATTTT
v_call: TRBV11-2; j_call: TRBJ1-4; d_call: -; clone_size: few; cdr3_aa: CASSLVGEKLFF; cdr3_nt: TGTGCCAGCAGCTTAGTCGGTGAAAAACTGTTTTTT
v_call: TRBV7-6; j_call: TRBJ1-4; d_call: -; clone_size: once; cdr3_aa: CASSLLTDLNEKLFF; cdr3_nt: TGTGCCAGCAGCTTATTGACGGACCTTAATGAAAAACTGTTTTTT
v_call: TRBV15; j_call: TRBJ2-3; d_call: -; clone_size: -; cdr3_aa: CATSRETGGDTQYF; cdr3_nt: TGTGCCACCAGCAGAGAAACAGGAGGAGATACGCAGTATTTT
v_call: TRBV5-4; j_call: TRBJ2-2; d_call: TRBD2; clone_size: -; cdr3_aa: CASSVAGVFNTGELFF; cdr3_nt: TGTGCCAGCAGCGTAGCGGGAGTATTTAACACCGGGGAGCTGTTTTTT
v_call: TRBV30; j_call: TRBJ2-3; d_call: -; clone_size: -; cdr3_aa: CAWSVLDTQYF; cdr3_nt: TGTGCCTGGAGTGTATTAGATACGCAGTATTTT
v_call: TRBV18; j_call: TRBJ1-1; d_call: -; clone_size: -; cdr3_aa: CASSPELLAEAFF; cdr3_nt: TGTGCCAGCTCACCGGAACTTTTAGCTGAAGCTTTCTTT
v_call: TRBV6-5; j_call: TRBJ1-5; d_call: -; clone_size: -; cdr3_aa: CASSYSSEGQPQHF; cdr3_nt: TGTGCCAGCAGTTACTCTTCAGAGGGCCAGCCCCAGCATTTT
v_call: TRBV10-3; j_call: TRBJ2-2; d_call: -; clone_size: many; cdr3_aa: CAISEFGSNTGELFF; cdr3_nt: TGTGCCATCAGTGAGTTTGGTAGTAACACCGGGGAGCTGTTTTTT
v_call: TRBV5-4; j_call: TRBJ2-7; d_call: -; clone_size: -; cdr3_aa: CASSSPGSVREYF; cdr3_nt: TGTGCCAGCAGCTCCCCTGGGTCCGTGAGGGAGTACTTC
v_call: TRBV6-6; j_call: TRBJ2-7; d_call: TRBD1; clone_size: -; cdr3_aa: CASRQGMGYEQYF; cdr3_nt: TGTGCCAGCCGACAGGGGATGGGCTACGAGCAGTACTTC
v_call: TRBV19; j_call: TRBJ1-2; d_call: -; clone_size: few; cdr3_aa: CASSVRQALHGYTF; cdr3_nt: TGTGCCAGTAGTGTTCGACAGGCGCTACATGGCTACACCTTC
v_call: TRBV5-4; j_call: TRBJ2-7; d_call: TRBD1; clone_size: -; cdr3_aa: CASSFSIGTGGHEQYF; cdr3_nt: TGTGCCAGCAGCTTTTCTATCGGGACAGGGGGCCACGAGCAGTACTTC
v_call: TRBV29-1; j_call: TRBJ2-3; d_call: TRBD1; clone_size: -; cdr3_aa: CSVVRDRDTDTQYF; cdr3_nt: TGCAGCGTCGTCCGGGACAGGGACACAGATACGCAGTATTTT
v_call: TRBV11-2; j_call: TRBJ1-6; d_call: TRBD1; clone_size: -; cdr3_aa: CASSLGQGVGSPLHF; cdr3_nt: TGTGCCAGCAGCTTAGGACAGGGGGTAGGTTCACCCCTCCACTTT
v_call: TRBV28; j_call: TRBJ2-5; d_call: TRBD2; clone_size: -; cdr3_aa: CASSQTSGRQETQYF; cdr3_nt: TGTGCCAGCAGTCAGACTAGCGGAAGACAAGAGACCCAGTACTTC
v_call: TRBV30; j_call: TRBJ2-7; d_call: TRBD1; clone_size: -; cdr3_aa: CAWSADRATYEQYF; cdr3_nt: TGTGCCTGGAGTGCCGACAGGGCCACCTACGAGCAGTACTTC
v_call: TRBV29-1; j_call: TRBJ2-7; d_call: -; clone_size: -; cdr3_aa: CSVARDNYEQYF; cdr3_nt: TGCAGCGTTGCACGGGATAACTACGAGCAGTACTTC
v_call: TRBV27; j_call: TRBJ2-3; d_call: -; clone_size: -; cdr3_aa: CASSPRGLSRTDTQYF; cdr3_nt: TGTGCCAGCAGCCCCCGAGGCCTTTCACGCACAGATACGCAGTATTTT
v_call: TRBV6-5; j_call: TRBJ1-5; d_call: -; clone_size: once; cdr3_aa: CASSLTRESNQPQHF; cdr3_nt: TGTGCCAGCAGTCTTACTAGGGAAAGCAATCAGCCCCAGCATTTT
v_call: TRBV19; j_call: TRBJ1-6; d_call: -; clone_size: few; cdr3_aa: CASSFQESGSSPLHF; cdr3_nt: TGTGCCAGTAGTTTTCAGGAGAGTGGGAGCTCACCCCTCCACTTT
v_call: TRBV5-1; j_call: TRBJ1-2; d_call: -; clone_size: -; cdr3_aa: CASSRSDRYGYTF; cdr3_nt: TGCGCCAGCAGCCGATCGGATCGTTATGGCTACACCTTC
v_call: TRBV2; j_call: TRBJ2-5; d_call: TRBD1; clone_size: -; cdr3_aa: CASRDLQGFGETQYF; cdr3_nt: TGTGCCAGCAGAGATTTACAGGGGTTTGGAGAGACCCAGTACTTC
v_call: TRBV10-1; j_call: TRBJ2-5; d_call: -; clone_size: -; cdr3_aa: CASSAAGTPQETQYF; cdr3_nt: TGCGCCAGCAGTGCGGCCGGGACCCCGCAAGAGACCCAGTACTTC
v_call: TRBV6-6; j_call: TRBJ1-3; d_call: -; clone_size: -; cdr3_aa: CASSPASGNTIYF; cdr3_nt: TGTGCCAGCAGTCCCGCCTCTGGAAACACCATATATTTT
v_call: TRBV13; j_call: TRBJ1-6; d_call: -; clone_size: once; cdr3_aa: CASSLIGGQSINSPLHF; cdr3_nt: TGTGCCAGCAGCTTAATAGGAGGACAGTCCATTAATTCACCCCTCCACTTT
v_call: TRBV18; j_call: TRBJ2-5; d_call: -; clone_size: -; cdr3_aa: CASSRNSRGSGETQYF; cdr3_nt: TGTGCCAGCTCGAGGAATAGCAGGGGATCGGGGGAGACCCAGTACTTC
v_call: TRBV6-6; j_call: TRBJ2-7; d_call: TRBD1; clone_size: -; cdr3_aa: CASSSSRDRASYEQYF; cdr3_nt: TGTGCCAGCAGCTCTAGCCGGGACAGGGCGTCCTACGAGCAGTACTTC
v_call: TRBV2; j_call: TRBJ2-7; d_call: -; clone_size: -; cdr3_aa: CASMGVSEGYEQYF; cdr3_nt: TGTGCCAGCATGGGGGTATCGGAGGGCTACGAGCAGTACTTC
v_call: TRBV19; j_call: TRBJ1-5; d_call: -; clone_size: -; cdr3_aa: CASSIERGGSNQPQHF; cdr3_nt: TGTGCCAGTAGTATAGAAAGGGGAGGGAGCAATCAGCCCCAGCATTTT
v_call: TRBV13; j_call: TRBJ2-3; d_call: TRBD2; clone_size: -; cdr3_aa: CASSPRSERGSTDTQYF; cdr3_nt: TGTGCCAGCAGCCCCCGGTCAGAGCGGGGGAGCACAGATACGCAGTATTTT
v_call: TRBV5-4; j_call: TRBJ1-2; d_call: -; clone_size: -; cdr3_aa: CASSLGLDSYGYTF; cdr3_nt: TGTGCCAGCAGCTTGGGACTAGACAGTTATGGCTACACCTTC
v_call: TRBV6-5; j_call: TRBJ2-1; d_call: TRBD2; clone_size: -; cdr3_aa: CASSSGLAGFNEQFF; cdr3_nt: TGTGCCAGCAGTTCGGGACTAGCGGGCTTCAATGAGCAGTTCTTC
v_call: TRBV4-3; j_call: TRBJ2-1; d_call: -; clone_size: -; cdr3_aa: CASSQGGVAVQFF; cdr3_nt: TGCGCCAGCAGCCAAGGGGGCGTAGCTGTACAGTTCTTC
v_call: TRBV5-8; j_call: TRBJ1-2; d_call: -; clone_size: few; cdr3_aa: CASSPDLRGGYTF; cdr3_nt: TGTGCCAGCAGCCCGGATCTCCGTGGTGGCTACACCTTC
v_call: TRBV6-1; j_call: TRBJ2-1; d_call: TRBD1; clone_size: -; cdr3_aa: CASSRDRASNEQFF; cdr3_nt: TGTGCCAGCAGCCGGGACAGGGCCTCCAATGAGCAGTTCTTC
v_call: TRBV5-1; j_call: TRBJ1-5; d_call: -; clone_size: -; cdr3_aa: CASSLSAGLYSNQPQHF; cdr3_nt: TGCGCCAGCAGCTTGTCCGCAGGGCTTTATAGCAATCAGCCCCAGCATTTT
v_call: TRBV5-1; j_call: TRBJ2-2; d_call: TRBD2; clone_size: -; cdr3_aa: CASSPGLAGSGSGELFF; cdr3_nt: TGCGCCAGCAGCCCGGGACTAGCGGGTTCGGGGTCCGGGGAGCTGTTTTTT
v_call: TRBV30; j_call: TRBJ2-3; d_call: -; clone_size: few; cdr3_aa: CAWNRGTDTQYF; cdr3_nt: TGTGCCTGGAATAGGGGCACAGATACGCAGTATTTT
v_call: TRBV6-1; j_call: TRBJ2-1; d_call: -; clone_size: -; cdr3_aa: CASSAQGDEQFF; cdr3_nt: TGTGCCAGCAGTGCTCAGGGTGATGAGCAGTTCTTC
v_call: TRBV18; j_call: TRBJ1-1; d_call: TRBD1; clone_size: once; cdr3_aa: CASSQTWTGENTEAFF; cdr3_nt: TGTGCCAGCTCTCAAACTTGGACAGGGGAAAACACTGAAGCTTTCTTT
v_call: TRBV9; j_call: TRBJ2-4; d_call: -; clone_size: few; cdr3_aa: CASSPRPEGNIQYF; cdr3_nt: TGTGCCAGCAGCCCCAGACCAGAGGGAAACATTCAGTACTTC